This TCR beta chain was found in a study of cytomegalovirus exposure and HLA in healthy donors. Turning to this clone: Its antigen remains unidentified.

PCR involved 60 Vbeta and 13 Jbeta primers. Assay used: immunoSEQ multiplex PCR; TCRdb lists only in-frame clones, some missing. The sample lists 45,000 to 55,000 clones; about three quarters were seen once. Whole-study results and caveats: The classifier, whose performance was assessed in both the original and validation cohorts, reportedly diagnosed cytomegalovirus status with high specificity and sensitivity.

Germline V gene sequence: CDR1 DFQATT, CDR2 SNEGSKA (reference sequence). The CDR3 sequence is 11 residues long. V was cut by 6 bases and J by 8 bases, with 13 bases left in between. The TCR sequence derives from a man aged 25 to 40 in good health and CMV-seropositive. The chain is built from TRBV20-1 and TRBJ1-2; D gene ambiguous. Sequenced material: PBMCs. CDR3 nucleotides: TGCAGTGCCACCGCCGGGGTCGGCTACACCTTC. It codes for CSATAGVGYTF.